This TCR beta chain originates from a study of T cells in Graves' hyperthyroidism and ophthalmopathy. Study-wide context: Before treatment of any kind, peripheral blood was taken at initial diagnosis.

Exclusion followed for patients with uncontrolled infection, other autoimmune disease, pregnancy or lactation. What was amplified from RNA transcripts were TCR beta CDR3 regions. When the TCR CDR3 underwent first-round RT-PCR, the HTBI primer set was used. A single record per CDR3 protein comes from TCRdb applying MiXCR to the multiplex PCR reads. The sample shows some 530,000 distinct CDR3 sequences, approximately 22% of them seen only once. V was clipped by 11 bases and J by 2 bases; unmatched bases: 12. CDR3 size: 14 residues. Germline CDR1 is MNHEY and CDR2 is SMNVEV (reference sequence). In regard to this clonotype: Its antigen is not identified.

Study-level findings and limits: Most clonotypes that expanded in the thyroid above 0.001 also showed up in blood.

Sequencing was performed on blood. The chain is built from TRBV27 and TRBJ2-7, with 7 bases that match TRBD1. The sequence came from a woman in her 70s with Graves' ophthalmopathy. CDR3 sequence: CAAALSRGPYEQYF. The CDR3 DNA sequence: TGTGCCGCTGCCTTATCGAGGGGGCCCTACGAGCAGTACTTC.